These 22 T cell receptor beta chains came from one sample sequenced in a study of blood T cell repertoires in COVID-19. This table comes from immunoSEQ multiplex PCR, and its TCRdb copy is limited to in-frame clones, with some not included. The sample gives a few hundred thousand clones, about 88% of which show up once; about 3% is in the top ten. The specimen was peripheral blood. These TCRs come from a man aged 55 to 70 with acute or convalescent COVID-19.

V gene TRBV6-5 combines with J gene TRBJ2-7, with TRBD2 as a possible D gene (5 bases). The germline V and J ends were trimmed by 2 bases and 7 bases, with 9 bases remaining between them. Germline assignment: CDR1 MNHEY and CDR2 SVGAGI. The CDR3 has 12 amino acids. The CDR3 protein is CASSYAGDEQYF. The CDR3 coding sequence is TGTGCCAGCAGTTACGCCGGGGATGAGCAGTACTTC.

This clone came up a few times. The rearrangement joins TRBV30 to TRBJ2-1; TRBD1 is a possible D gene (5 bases). Germline lookup yields CDR1 GTSNPN and CDR2 SVGIG (reference sequence). The CDR3 has 13 residues. V lost 0 bases, J lost 9 bases, and 12 bases lay in between. The CDR3: CAWSVLGLVEQFF. The DNA for the CDR3 is TGTGCCTGGAGTGTATTGGGGCTGGTTGAGCAGTTCTTC.

The rearrangement joins TRBV30 to TRBJ2-1, with D perhaps matching TRBD1 (8 bases). V lost 8 bases to trimming and J lost 0 bases, with 29 bases between them. The germline V gene has CDR1 GTSNPN and CDR2 SVGIG (reference sequence). The CDR3 contains 19 residues. The DNA of the CDR3 is TGTGCCATGTCACCCGATTGGACAGGGAGGGTAACCTCCTACAATGAGCAGTTCTTC. Residues: CAMSPDWTGRVTSYNEQFF.

J is TRBJ1-2 and V is TRBV5-5, with D possibly TRBD1 on 5 matching bases. Germline CDR1 and CDR2: SGHKS and YYEKEE (reference sequence). V lost 4 bases to trimming and J lost 7 bases, with 23 bases between them. This CDR3 is 16 amino acids long. The CDR3 loop reads CASSQPGKTALGGYTF. The DNA of the CDR3 is TGTGCCAGCAGCCAACCAGGGAAGACAGCCCTCGGTGGCTACACCTTC.

This chain links TRBV28 with TRBJ1-3; 7 positions agree with TRBD1. Losses at the gene ends were 6 bases for V and 0 bases for J; bases not matched to a gene: 11. The CDR3 runs to 17 residues. CDR1 MDHEN and CDR2 SYDVKM come from the germline V gene. The CDR3 bases are TGTGCCAGCAGAGATAGACAGGGAATAAGCTCTGGAAACACCATATATTTT. Translating gives CASRDRQGISSGNTIYF.

The chain has TRBV27 and TRBJ1-1; tentative D call: TRBD1 (5 bases). The germline CDR1 and CDR2 sequences are MNHEY and SMNVEV (reference sequence). The CDR3 is made up of 13 amino acids. V lost 5 bases, J lost 5 bases, and 12 bases lay in between. In nucleotides, the CDR3 is TGTGCCAGCAGTCCCCAGGGAAGGACTGAAGCTTTCTTT. This translates into CASSPQGRTEAFF.

This clone was seen just once. This chain joins TRBV18 and TRBJ2-5; 7 bases match TRBD2. Per germline, CDR1 KGHSH and CDR2 LQKENI. This CDR3 contains 16 residues. Trimming at V came to 3 bases and at J to 3 bases, leaving 10 bases not matched to a gene. The CDR3 is CASSPLQGGLEETQYF. The CDR3 DNA reads TGTGCCAGCTCACCGTTGCAGGGAGGACTAGAAGAGACCCAGTACTTC.

The V gene is TRBV7-2, the J gene TRBJ2-5, with 12 bases matching TRBD1. Germline loops: CDR1 SGHTA, CDR2 FQGNSA. This CDR3 is 16 amino acids long. V dropped 5 bases and J dropped 5; count of bases not matched to a gene: 9. The CDR3 bases are TGTGCCAGCAGCAACCGGGACAGGGGGCTAATGGAGACCCAGTACTTC. Translation gives CASSNRDRGLMETQYF.

The chain uses TRBV6-5 and TRBJ2-7; 7 nucleotides line up with TRBD1. The germline gives CDR1 MNHEY, CDR2 SVGAGI. V trimming: 0 bases; J trimming: 2 bases; junction bases outside the gene matches: 7. The CDR3 length is 16 residues. The DNA of the CDR3 is TGTGCCAGCAGTTACTCGGACAGGCCCTTACCCTACGAGCAGTACTTC. Translating it yields CASSYSDRPLPYEQYF.

This clone has a handful of counts. The chain has TRBV19 and TRBJ2-1; D possibly corresponds to TRBD2 (6 bases). Germline V CDR1 and CDR2: LNHDA, SQIVND (reference sequence). Trimming removed 7 bases at V and 8 bases at J, with 27 bases between. This CDR3 contains 17 residues. CDR3 nucleotides: TGTGCCAGTAACCCGACAGCGGGCTCCGTAGCCAACGATGAGCAGTTCTTC. Translated: CASNPTAGSVANDEQFF.

This clone came up once. The genes are TRBV7-9 and TRBJ1-5; D possibly corresponds to TRBD1 (5 bases). V shed 11 bases and J shed 1 base, with 21 bases lying between them. The germline CDR1 and CDR2 sequences are SEHNR and FQNEAQ (reference sequence). The CDR3 covers 16 residues. The CDR3 DNA follows: TGTGCCGTCGGGGTATTACGGGGGGAAAGCAATCAGCCCCAGCATTTT. Translation: CAVGVLRGESNQPQHF.

The V and J genes are TRBV7-2 and TRBJ1-1; D not certain. This CDR3 comprises 14 residues. Germline V gene lookup returns CDR1 SGHTA and CDR2 FQGNSA. Trimming pared 1 base from V and 2 bases from J, leaving 8 bases between. CDR3 in amino acids: CASSLVLSNTEAFF. The CDR3 DNA reads TGTGCCAGCAGCTTAGTTTTGAGTAACACTGAAGCTTTCTTT.

This clone was recorded only once. V and J are TRBV6-1 and TRBJ2-7; 10 bases fit TRBD1. CDR1 and CDR2 from the germline V gene are MNHNS and SASEGT. This CDR3 comprises 15 residues. V was clipped by 3 bases and J by 5 bases; unmatched bases: 7. CDR3: CASSDLDRGKDEQYF. CDR3 DNA sequence: TGTGCCAGCAGTGATTTGGACAGGGGGAAGGACGAGCAGTACTTC.

This chain links TRBV19 with TRBJ2-5; TRBD2 aligns across 9 bases. From germline, CDR1 is LNHDA and CDR2 SQIVND (reference sequence). Losses at the gene ends were 6 bases for V and 5 bases for J; bases not matched to a gene: 16. There are 17 residues in the CDR3. The CDR3 nucleotides read TGTGCCAGTAGCCCCGCTCGGATGCGGGGGGGCGGGGAGACCCAGTACTTC. It encodes CASSPARMRGGGETQYF.

For the CDR3, the DNA is TGTGCCAGCAGTCCAGGGGTCGGCACCGGGGAGCTGTTTTTT. It codes for CASSPGVGTGELFF. The chain links TRBV6-5 to TRBJ2-2; possible D gene TRBD1, 6 bases. V dropped 5 bases and J dropped 4 bases, with 11 bases sitting between them. The CDR3 has 14 amino acids. The germline CDR1 and CDR2 sequences are MNHEY and SVGAGI.

This rearrangement joins TRBV4-2 to TRBJ2-3; the D gene is possibly TRBD2 (6 bases). Germline V gene sequence: CDR1 LGHNA, CDR2 YNFKEQ. This CDR3 comprises 14 residues. Trimming cost V 0 bases and J 8 bases, with 12 bases left between them. Here the CDR3 reads CASSQDWGVGTQYF. The CDR3 region has the DNA TGTGCCAGCAGCCAAGATTGGGGGGTAGGTACGCAGTATTTT.

The rearrangement uses TRBV27 and TRBJ2-2; 10 bases align to TRBD1. This CDR3 contains 15 residues. Trimming at V came to 6 bases and at J to 4 bases, leaving 5 bases not matched to a gene. Germline assignment: CDR1 MNHEY and CDR2 SMNVEV (reference sequence). Written as DNA, the CDR3 is TGTGCCAGCAGCACCTGGACAGGGGGCACCGGGGAGCTGTTTTTT. This encodes CASSTWTGGTGELFF.

The chain carries TRBV21-1 and TRBJ2-1; no check of the table's D call, TRBD1, against the DNA was made. TRBV21-1 is a listed pseudogene. The CDR3 contains 16 residues. CDR3 DNA: TGTGCCAGCAGCAAGGGGGGACAGGGTAGGGCCAATGAGCAGTTCTTC. As protein: CASSKGGQGRANEQFF.

The chain has TRBV5-4 and TRBJ1-6; tentative D call: TRBD1 (5 bases). CDR3 length: 15 amino acids. Per the germline V gene, CDR1 is SGHNT and CDR2 is YYREEE (reference sequence). V lost 6 bases to trimming and J lost 3 bases, with 13 bases between them. The CDR3 region has the DNA TGTGCCAGCACCCTTGGGGGGGTCTATAATTCACCCCTCCACTTT. Translation: CASTLGGVYNSPLHF.

The genes are TRBV7-3 and TRBJ2-3; 10 nucleotides align to TRBD2. V gave up 5 bases and J gave up 0 bases; unmatched junction bases: 8. Germline CDR1 reads SGHTA; CDR2 reads FQGTGA. The CDR3 extends over 17 amino acids. The CDR3 DNA sequence: TGTGCCAGCAGCCAGAAGCAACTAGCGGGAAGCACAGATACGCAGTATTTT. It codes for CASSQKQLAGSTDTQYF. Full variable domain (outside the CDR3, taken from reference TRBV7-3 and TRBJ2-3): GAGVSQTPSNKVTEKGKYVELRCDPISGHTALYWYRQSLGQGPEFLIYFQGTGAADDSGLPNDRFFAVRPEGSVSTLKIQRTERGDSAVYLCASSQKQLAGSTDTQYFGPGTRLTVL.

This clone was detected only once. The chain has TRBV7-8 and TRBJ2-3; D gene ambiguous. Trimming shortened V by 0 bases and J by 4 bases, and 14 bases separated the two germline ends. The CDR3 has 16 residues. Germline assignment: CDR1 SGHVS and CDR2 FQNEAQ. CDR3 DNA sequence: TGTGCCAGCAGCTTAGCTCGCCATGTCCGGGCAGATACGCAGTATTTT. Amino acid sequence: CASSLARHVRADTQYF.

The V call is TRBV2, the J call TRBJ2-7, with TRBD1 matching over 7 bases. Unmatched junction bases numbered 4, after V lost 5 bases and J lost 0 bases. The germline CDR1 and CDR2 sequences are SNHLY and FYNNEI. The CDR3 length is 14 residues. The DNA for the CDR3 is TGTGCCAGCAGTAGGGACAGCAGCTCCTACGAGCAGTACTTC. Protein sequence: CASSRDSSSYEQYF.